Here is one TCR beta chain with its context. This table comes from immunoSEQ multiplex PCR, and its TCRdb copy is limited to in-frame clones, with some not included. The table includes roughly 170,000 clones, approximately 84% detected once. The data were taken from a study of cytomegalovirus exposure and HLA in healthy donors. Trimming shortened V by 4 bases and J by 8 bases, and 9 bases separated the two germline ends. In germline, CDR1 is SGDLS, CDR2 YYNGEE. This CDR3 is 11 amino acids long. The sequencing sample was made of PBMCs. The chain employs TRBV9 and TRBJ1-1; D is unresolved. The receptor comes from a woman aged 18-30 years in good health and CMV-seropositive. The CDR3 coding sequence is TGTGCCAGCAGCAGGAGTGGGGAAGCTTTCTTT. Amino acid sequence: CASSRSGEAFF.